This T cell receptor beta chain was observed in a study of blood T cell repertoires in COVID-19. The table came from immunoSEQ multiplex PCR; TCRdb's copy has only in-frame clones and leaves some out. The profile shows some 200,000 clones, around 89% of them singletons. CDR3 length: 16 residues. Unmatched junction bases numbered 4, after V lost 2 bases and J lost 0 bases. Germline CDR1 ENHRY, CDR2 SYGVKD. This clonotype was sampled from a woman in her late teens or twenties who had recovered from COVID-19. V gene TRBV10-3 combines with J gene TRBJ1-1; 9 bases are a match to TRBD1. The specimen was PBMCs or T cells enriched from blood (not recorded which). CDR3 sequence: CAISELQGAVNTEAFF. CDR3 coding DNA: TGTGCCATCAGTGAGCTACAGGGGGCCGTGAACACTGAAGCTTTCTTT.